A single sample gave rise to the 16 T cell receptor beta chains below, sequenced in a study of blood T cell repertoires in COVID-19. Sequenced by immunoSEQ multiplex PCR; TCRdb stores in-frame clones only, minus some. The profile shows roughly 60,000 clones, approximately 88% of them singletons. The sequencing input was peripheral blood. These receptors all stem from a human donor in a cohort sampled during active COVID-19.

The chain recombines TRBV5-6 with TRBJ2-7, with D unresolved. CDR1 is SGHDT, CDR2 YYEEEE, per germline. The CDR3 extends over 13 amino acids. V gave up 0 bases and J gave up 12 bases, with 16 bases separating them. For the CDR3, the DNA is TGTGCCAGCAGCTTGGGGCAGGCCAAAAACTCGTACTTC. Translated: CASSLGQAKNSYF.

This chain uses TRBV18 with TRBJ2-6; TRBD2 is a possible D gene (5 bases). The V and J ends lost 0 bases and 0 bases respectively, with 15 bases between them. This CDR3 has 19 residues. From germline, CDR1 is KGHSH and CDR2 LQKENI. Here the CDR3 DNA reads TGTGCCAGCTCACCACCGAGGGTTTCCTCTAACTCTGGGGCCAACGTCCTGACTTTC. Translated: CASSPPRVSSNSGANVLTF.

This clone was recorded once. The chain is built from TRBV28 and TRBJ1-1; TRBD1 might be the D (5 bases). The length of the CDR3 is 13 residues. The germline V and J ends were trimmed by 6 bases and 6 bases, with 14 bases remaining between them. Germline V lookup: CDR1 MDHEN, CDR2 SYDVKM. The CDR3 loop reads CASRAYGGAEAFF. The CDR3 region has the DNA TGTGCCAGCAGGGCCTATGGGGGGGCTGAAGCTTTCTTT.

This rearrangement joins TRBV10-3 to TRBJ1-2; D is unclear. The germline V gene encodes CDR1 ENHRY and CDR2 SYGVKD. This CDR3 region has 14 residues. V shed 2 bases and J shed 2 bases, with 9 bases lying between them. CDR3 DNA: TGTGCCATCAGTGAGCTGGGCAGGAACTATGGCTACACCTTC. Protein sequence: CAISELGRNYGYTF.

The V gene is TRBV24-1, the J gene TRBJ2-4; D is undetermined. V shed 3 bases and J shed 5 bases, with 10 bases lying between them. The CDR3 contains 14 residues. The germline CDR1 and CDR2 sequences are KGHDR and SFDVKD. The CDR3: CATSDSVDENIQYF. In nucleotides, the CDR3 is TGTGCCACCAGTGATAGCGTAGATGAAAACATTCAGTACTTC.

The rearrangement uses TRBV29-1 and TRBJ2-3, with 10 bases matching TRBD2. The CDR3 loop spans 16 amino acids. V shed 3 bases and J 5 bases; nucleotides not matched to a gene: 11. Germline values: CDR1 SQVTM, CDR2 ANQGSEA. The CDR3 sequence is CSVEETSGPPKDTQYF. CDR3 DNA sequence: TGCAGCGTTGAGGAGACTAGCGGGCCACCAAAAGATACGCAGTATTTT.

The chain employs TRBV5-1 and TRBJ2-1; 9 bases are shared with TRBD2. The CDR3 runs to 18 residues. V shed 0 bases, J shed 0 bases, and the junction held 7 bases outside the gene matches. Germline CDR1 SGHRS, CDR2 YFSETQ. The CDR3 DNA reads as TGCGCCAGCAGCTTGGAGTCTAGCGGGGTCAGCTCCTACAATGAGCAGTTCTTC. Its translation is CASSLESSGVSSYNEQFF.

The count of this clone is one. V gene TRBV25-1 combines with J gene TRBJ2-7; D ambiguous. The V end was cut by 5 bases, the J end by 4 bases, with 12 bases between. There are 13 residues in the CDR3. Germline CDR1 reads MGHDK; CDR2 reads SYGVNS. CDR3 protein: CASSSPERYEQYF. In DNA form, the CDR3 reads TGTGCCAGCAGTTCTCCAGAAAGATACGAGCAGTACTTC.

This chain uses TRBV25-1 with TRBJ1-2, with D possibly being TRBD1 (6 bases). The CDR3 totals 11 residues. Germline assignment: CDR1 MGHDK and CDR2 SYGVNS. The V end was cut by 10 bases, the J end by 5 bases, with 11 bases between. DNA of the CDR3: TGTGCCATCCAGGGGTGGTATGGCTACACCTTC. Amino acid sequence: CAIQGWYGYTF.

CDR3 DNA: TGTGCCACTCAGCACTACGGAGACAGGCACTATGGCTACACCTTC. Translation: CATQHYGDRHYGYTF. The rearrangement joins TRBV19 to TRBJ1-2; perhaps TRBD1 as D (6 bases). The germline V gene encodes CDR1 LNHDA and CDR2 SQIVND (reference sequence). This CDR3 has 15 residues. The V and J ends lost 10 bases and 3 bases respectively, with 21 bases between them.

The rearrangement links TRBV4-1 to TRBJ1-5; D remains ambiguous. Germline loops: CDR1 MGHRA, CDR2 YSYEKL. CDR3 length: 15 amino acids. Trimming pared 0 bases from V and 4 bases from J, leaving 10 bases between. As DNA, the CDR3 is TGCGCCAGCAGCCAAGATCTAGGAGGGAATCAGCCCCAGCATTTT. This codes for CASSQDLGGNQPQHF.

This chain uses TRBV7-8 with TRBJ1-2, with a possible D match to TRBD1 (6 bases). Per the germline V gene, CDR1 is SGHVS and CDR2 is FQNEAQ. This CDR3 is built from 15 residues. V was clipped by 1 base and J by 6 bases, with 15 bases between them. DNA for the CDR3: TGTGCCAGCAGCTTAGTAGGGGGAAAGAAGGATGGCTACACCTTC. Its protein product is CASSLVGGKKDGYTF.

V gene TRBV29-1 combines with J gene TRBJ1-2, with 7 bases matching TRBD1. There are 14 residues in the CDR3. V dropped 4 bases and J dropped 4; count of bases not matched to a gene: 9. Germline CDR1 SQVTM, CDR2 ANQGSEA. CDR3 amino acids: CSVAGTEGVYGYTF. Written as DNA, the CDR3 is TGCAGCGTTGCAGGGACAGAGGGCGTCTATGGCTACACCTTC.

The chain combines TRBV6-2 or TRBV6-3 with TRBJ2-5, with 8 positions matching TRBD1. The CDR3 totals 16 residues. The germline gives CDR1 MNHEY, CDR2 SVGEGT. V was clipped by 4 bases and J by 1 base; unmatched bases: 8. CDR3 bases: TGTGCCAGCAGTTTTTTCAGGGGGCGGCCCCAAGAGACCCAGTACTTC. This translates into CASSFFRGRPQETQYF.

The chain has TRBV19 and TRBJ1-1; D remains ambiguous. Between the trimmed V and J ends, which lost 6 bases and 2 bases, there was a span of 10 bases. Per germline, CDR1 LNHDA and CDR2 SQIVND (reference sequence). CDR3 length equals 13 residues. CDR3 protein: CASSPAGNTEAFF. The CDR3 bases are TGTGCCAGTAGCCCGGCGGGAAACACTGAAGCTTTCTTT.

The chain uses TRBV5-6 and TRBJ2-3; D gene uncertain. The CDR3 sequence is 14 residues long. Germline V gene sequence: CDR1 SGHDT, CDR2 YYEEEE. The V end was cut by 2 bases, the J end by 0 bases, with 7 bases between. Written as DNA, the CDR3 is TGTGCCAGCAGCTTCGTCGGGAGCACAGATACGCAGTATTTT. This sequence encodes CASSFVGSTDTQYF.